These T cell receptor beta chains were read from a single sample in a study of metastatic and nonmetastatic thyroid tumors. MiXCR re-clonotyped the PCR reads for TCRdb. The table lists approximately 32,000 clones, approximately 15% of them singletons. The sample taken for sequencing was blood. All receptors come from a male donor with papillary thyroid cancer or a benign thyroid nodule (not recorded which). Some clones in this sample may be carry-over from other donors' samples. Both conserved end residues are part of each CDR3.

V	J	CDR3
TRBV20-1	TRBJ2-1	CSASWDRVTNEQFF
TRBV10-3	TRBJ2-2	CAISRTSVNTGELFF
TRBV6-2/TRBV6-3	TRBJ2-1	CASTSSIGTGGRGEQFF
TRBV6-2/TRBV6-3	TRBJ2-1	CASASTGTSGRGAYNEQFF
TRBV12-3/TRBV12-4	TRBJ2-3	CASSFTSPLLDTQYF
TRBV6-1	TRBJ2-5	CASRDAGGAKENQHF
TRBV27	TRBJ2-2	CAIALTGTGELFF
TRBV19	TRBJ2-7	CASSIAAGAYEQYF
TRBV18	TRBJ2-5	CASSPVGPSGSVETQYF
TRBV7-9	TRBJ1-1	CASSSLGREKAFF
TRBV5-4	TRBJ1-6	CASSSVGSYNSPLHF
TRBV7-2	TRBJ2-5	CASSSVLAGVRGETHYF
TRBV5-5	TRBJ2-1	CASSLEGSGAVGSQFF
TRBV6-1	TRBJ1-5	CASSEAPGTGNQPQHF
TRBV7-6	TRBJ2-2	CASSLAGGTTNTGELFF
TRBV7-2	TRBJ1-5	CASSLGHISNQPQHF